This TCR beta chain was obtained from a study of shared clonotypes between healthy human individuals. Study summary: CD4 naive cells filled three plates per donor, CD4 memory three, CD8 naive two and CD8 memory one.

CD45RO negativity and positive selection for CCR7 defined naive CD8 cells, a population that excluded terminally differentiated effector memory CD45RA+ cells. The authors loaded roughly 200 ng DNA, about 30,000 T cell genomes, into sorted-subset replicate PCRs. Sequenced by immunoSEQ multiplex PCR; TCRdb stores in-frame clones only, minus some. The repertoire consists of about 600,000 clones, with roughly 98% occurring once and the leading ten covering around 0.3%. V shed 4 bases and J 1 base; nucleotides not matched to a gene: 13. Looked up from germline, CDR1 is SEHNR and CDR2 is FQNEAQ (reference sequence). The CDR3 sequence is 18 residues long.

The sample consisted of naive CD8+ T cells sorted from blood. This TCR derives from a young man in good health. The chain recombines TRBV7-9 with TRBJ2-7; TRBD2 matches 10 bases. The DNA of the CDR3 is TGTGCCAGCAGCTCCAGTCCGGGACTAGCGAGGATTTCCTACGAGCAGTACTTC. Amino acids: CASSSSPGLARISYEQYF.